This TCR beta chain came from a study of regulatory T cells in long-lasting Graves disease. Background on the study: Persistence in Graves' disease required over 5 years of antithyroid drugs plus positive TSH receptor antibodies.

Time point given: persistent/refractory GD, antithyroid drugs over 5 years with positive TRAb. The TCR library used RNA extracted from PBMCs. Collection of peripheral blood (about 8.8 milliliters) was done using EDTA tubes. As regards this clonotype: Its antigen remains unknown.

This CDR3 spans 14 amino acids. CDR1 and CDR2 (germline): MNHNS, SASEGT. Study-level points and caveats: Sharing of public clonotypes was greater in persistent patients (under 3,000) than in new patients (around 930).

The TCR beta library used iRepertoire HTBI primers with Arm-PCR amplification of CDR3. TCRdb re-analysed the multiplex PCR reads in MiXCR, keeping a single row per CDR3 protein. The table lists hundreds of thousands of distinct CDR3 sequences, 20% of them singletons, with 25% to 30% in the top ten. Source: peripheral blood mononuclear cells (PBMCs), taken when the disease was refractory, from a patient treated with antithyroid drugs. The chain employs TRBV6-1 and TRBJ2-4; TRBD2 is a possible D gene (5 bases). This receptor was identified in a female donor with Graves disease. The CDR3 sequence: CAKFGVMVKNIQYF. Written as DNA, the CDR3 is TGTGCGAAGTTCGGGGTTATGGTCAAAAACATTCAGTACTTC.